The sequence of this TCR beta chain was determined in a study of T cells in Graves' hyperthyroidism and ophthalmopathy. Points from the study as a whole: In the analysis, a 13 V-J model separated ophthalmopathy from stable hyperthyroidism. Among thyroid clonotypes expanded above 0.001, most also appeared in blood.

The investigators amplified TCR beta CDR3 regions from RNA transcripts. Researchers ran a first-round RT-PCR on the TCR CDR3 using the HTBI primer set. TCRdb re-called the multiplex PCR reads through MiXCR, storing one row per CDR3 protein. The repertoire holds hundreds of thousands of distinct CDR3 sequences, with 15% to 20% as singletons. With regard to this clonotype: Its specificity is not known. Germline and junction disagree at one end, which may indicate a read error.

Germline assignment: CDR1 SGHRS and CDR2 YFSETQ. This CDR3 has 15 amino acids. Every diagnosis used clinical symptoms, serum thyroxine and TRAb, thyroid ultrasound and orbital computed tomography. Fresh peripheral blood, 10 ml, was the source of the PBMCs. The sequencing input was blood. This sequence joins TRBV5-1 and TRBJ2-3; TRBD1 or TRBD2 may be the D gene (7 bases each). This receptor was taken from a man aged 40-50 years with Graves' ophthalmopathy. The CDR3 region is CASGFSRGGRDTQYF. CDR3 DNA sequence: TGCGCCAGCGGCTTCAGCAGGGGGGGCCGGGATACGCAGTATTTT.